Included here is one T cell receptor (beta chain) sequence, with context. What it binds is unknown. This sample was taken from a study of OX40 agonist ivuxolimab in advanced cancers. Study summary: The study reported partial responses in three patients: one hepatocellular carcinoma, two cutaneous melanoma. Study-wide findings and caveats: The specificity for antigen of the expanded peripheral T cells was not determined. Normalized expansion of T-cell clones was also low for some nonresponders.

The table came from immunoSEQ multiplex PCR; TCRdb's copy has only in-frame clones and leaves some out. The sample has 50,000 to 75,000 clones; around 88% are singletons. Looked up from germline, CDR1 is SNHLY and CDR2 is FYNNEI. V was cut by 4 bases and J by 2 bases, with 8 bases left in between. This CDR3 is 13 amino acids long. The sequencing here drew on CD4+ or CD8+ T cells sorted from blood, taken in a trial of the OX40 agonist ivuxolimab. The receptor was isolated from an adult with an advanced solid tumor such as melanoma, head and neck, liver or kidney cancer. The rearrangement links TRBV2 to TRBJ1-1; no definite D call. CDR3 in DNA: TGTGCCAGCAGTGGACGGGTTAACACTGAAGCTTTCTTT. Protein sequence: CASSGRVNTEAFF.